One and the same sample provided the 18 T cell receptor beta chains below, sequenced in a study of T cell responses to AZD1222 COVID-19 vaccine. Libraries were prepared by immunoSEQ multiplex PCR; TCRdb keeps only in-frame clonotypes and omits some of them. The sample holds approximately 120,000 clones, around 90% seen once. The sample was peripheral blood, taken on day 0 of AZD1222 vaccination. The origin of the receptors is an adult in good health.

CDR3 sequence reads: CASSQGSRITYNEQFF. The CDR3 DNA reads TGCGCCAGCAGCCAAGGCTCTAGAATAACTTACAATGAGCAGTTCTTC. The chain links TRBV4-3 to TRBJ2-1; D unresolved. This CDR3 has 16 amino acids. Germline V gives CDR1 LGHNA, CDR2 YSLEER. Trimming removed 1 base at V and 4 bases at J, with 14 bases between.

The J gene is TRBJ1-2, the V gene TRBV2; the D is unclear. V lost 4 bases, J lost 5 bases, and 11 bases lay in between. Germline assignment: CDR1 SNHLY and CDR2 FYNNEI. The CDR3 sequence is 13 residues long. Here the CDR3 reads CASSAGSPYGYTF. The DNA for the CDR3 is TGTGCCAGCAGTGCCGGCAGTCCATATGGCTACACCTTC.

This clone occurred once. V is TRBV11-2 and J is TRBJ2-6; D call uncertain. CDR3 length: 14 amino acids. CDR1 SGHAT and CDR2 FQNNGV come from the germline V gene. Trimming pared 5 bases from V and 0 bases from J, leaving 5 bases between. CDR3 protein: CASSAYSGANVLTF. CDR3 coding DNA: TGTGCCAGCAGCGCGTACTCTGGGGCCAACGTCCTGACTTTC.

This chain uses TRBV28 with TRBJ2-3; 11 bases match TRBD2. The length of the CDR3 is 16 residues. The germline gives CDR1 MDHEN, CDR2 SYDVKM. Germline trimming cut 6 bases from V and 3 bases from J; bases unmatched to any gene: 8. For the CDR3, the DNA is TGTGCCAGCAGACAACTAGCGGGAGTAGGGACAGATACGCAGTATTTT. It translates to CASRQLAGVGTDTQYF.

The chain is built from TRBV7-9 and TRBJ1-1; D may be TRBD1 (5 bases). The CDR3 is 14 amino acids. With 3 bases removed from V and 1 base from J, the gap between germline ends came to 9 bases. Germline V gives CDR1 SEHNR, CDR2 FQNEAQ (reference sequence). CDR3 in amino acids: CASSLGQSNTEAFF. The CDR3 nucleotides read TGTGCCAGCAGCTTGGGGCAGTCGAACACTGAAGCTTTCTTT.

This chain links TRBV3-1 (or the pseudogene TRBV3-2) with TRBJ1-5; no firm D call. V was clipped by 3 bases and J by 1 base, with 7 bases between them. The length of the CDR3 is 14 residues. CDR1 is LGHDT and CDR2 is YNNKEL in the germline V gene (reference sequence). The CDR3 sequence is CASSQGVSNQPQHF. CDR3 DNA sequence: TGTGCCAGCAGCCAGGGTGTGAGCAATCAGCCCCAGCATTTT.

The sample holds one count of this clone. The CDR3 loop reads CASSQAPDSLAGNTIYF. The DNA of the CDR3 is TGCGCCAGCAGCCAAGCCCCGGACAGTCTAGCTGGAAACACCATATATTTT. The rearrangement joins TRBV4-3 to TRBJ1-3, with D perhaps matching TRBD1 (6 bases). V gave up 1 base and J gave up 2 bases, with 15 bases separating them. Germline CDR1 is LGHNA and CDR2 is YSLEER. The length of the CDR3 is 17 residues.

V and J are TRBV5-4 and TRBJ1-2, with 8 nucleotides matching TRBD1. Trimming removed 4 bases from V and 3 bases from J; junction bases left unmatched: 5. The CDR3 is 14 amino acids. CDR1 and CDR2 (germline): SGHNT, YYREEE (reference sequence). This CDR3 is CASSRGQGDYGYTF. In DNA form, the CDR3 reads TGTGCCAGCAGCCGTGGACAGGGAGACTATGGCTACACCTTC. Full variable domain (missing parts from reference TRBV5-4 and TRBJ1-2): ETGVTQSPTHLIKTRGQQVTLRCSSQSGHNTVSWYQQALGQGPQFIFQYYREEENGRGNFPPRFSGLQFPNYSSELNVNALELDDSALYLCASSRGQGDYGYTFGSGTRLTVV.

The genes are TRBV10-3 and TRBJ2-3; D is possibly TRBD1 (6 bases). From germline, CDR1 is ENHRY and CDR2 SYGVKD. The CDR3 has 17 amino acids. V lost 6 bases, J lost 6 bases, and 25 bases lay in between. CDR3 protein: CAISDQRQALNMDTQYF. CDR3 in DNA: TGTGCCATCAGCGACCAGAGACAGGCCCTAAATATGGATACGCAGTATTTT.

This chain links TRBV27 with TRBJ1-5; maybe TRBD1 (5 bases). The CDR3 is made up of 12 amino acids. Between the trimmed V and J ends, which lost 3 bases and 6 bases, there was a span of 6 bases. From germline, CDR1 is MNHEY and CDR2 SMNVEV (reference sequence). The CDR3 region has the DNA TGTGCCAGCAGTTTCCAGGGTCAGCCCCAGCATTTT. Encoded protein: CASSFQGQPQHF.

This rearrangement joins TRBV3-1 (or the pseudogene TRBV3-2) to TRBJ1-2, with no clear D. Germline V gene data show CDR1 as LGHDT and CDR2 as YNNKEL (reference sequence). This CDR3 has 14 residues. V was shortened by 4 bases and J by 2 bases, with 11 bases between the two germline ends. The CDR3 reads CASSPSLGNYGYTF. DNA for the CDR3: TGTGCCAGCAGCCCTTCCCTAGGGAACTATGGCTACACCTTC.

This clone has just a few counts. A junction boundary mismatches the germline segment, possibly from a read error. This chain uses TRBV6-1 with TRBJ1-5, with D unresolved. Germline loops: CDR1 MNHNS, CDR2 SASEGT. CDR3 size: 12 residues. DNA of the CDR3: TGTGCCAGCAGTGAAAGAATCGGGGATAAGTATTTT. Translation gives CASSERIGDKYF.

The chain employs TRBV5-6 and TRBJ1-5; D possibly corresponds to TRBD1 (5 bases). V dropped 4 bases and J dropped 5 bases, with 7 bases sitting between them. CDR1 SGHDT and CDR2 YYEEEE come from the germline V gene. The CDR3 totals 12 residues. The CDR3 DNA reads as TGTGCCAGCAGCCGGGGGGATCAGCCCCAGCATTTT. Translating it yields CASSRGDQPQHF.

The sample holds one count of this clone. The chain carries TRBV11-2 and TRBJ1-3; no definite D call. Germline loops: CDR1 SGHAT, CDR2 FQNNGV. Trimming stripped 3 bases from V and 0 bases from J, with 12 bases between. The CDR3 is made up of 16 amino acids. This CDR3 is CASSFGQIFSGNTIYF. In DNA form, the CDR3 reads TGTGCCAGCAGCTTTGGGCAGATCTTCTCTGGAAACACCATATATTTT.

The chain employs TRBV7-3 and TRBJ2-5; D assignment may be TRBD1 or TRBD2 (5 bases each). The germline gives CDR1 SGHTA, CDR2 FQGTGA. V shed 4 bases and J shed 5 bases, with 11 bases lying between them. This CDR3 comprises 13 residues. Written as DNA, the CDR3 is TGTGCCAGCAGCTACACAGGAGGTGAGACCCAGTACTTC. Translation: CASSYTGGETQYF.

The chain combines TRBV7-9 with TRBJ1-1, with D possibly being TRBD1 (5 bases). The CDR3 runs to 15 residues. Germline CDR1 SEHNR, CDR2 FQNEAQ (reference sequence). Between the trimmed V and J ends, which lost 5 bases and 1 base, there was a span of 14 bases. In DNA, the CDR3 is TGTGCCAGCAGCGCGGGGGTTGACGGGAACACTGAAGCTTTCTTT. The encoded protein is CASSAGVDGNTEAFF.

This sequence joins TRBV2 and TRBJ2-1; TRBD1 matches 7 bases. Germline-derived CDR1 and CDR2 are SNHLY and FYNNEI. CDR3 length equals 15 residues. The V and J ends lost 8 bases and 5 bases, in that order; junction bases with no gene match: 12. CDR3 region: CASPSDREPNNEQFF. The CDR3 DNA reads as TGTGCCAGCCCTTCCGACAGGGAACCGAACAATGAGCAGTTCTTC.

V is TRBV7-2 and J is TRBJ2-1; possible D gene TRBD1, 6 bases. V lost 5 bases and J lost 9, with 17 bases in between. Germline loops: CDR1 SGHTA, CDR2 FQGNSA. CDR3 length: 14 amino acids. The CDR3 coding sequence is TGTGCCAGCAGCCCGGCGGCAGGGGTGGTTGAGCAGTTCTTC. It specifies CASSPAAGVVEQFF.